Listed below are T cell receptor beta chains from one sample, sequenced in a study of blood T cell repertoires in COVID-19. Measured with immunoSEQ multiplex PCR; TCRdb has only the in-frame clones, and not every one. The sample has 170,000 or so clones, around 77% seen once. Sequenced material: peripheral blood. The receptors originated from a man aged 65 to 79 with active or convalescent COVID-19. Both conserved end residues are part of each CDR3. D genes are given only for firm matches. Rows may omit the clone size; those that give it use once, few, many or a size class.

-,TRBV7-6,TRBJ2-7,-,TGTGCCAGCAGCACCCCGTTTAGCGGCCGAAGGACCTACGAGCAGTACTTC,CASSTPFSGRRTYEQYF
TRBD2,TRBV28,TRBJ2-1,-,TGTGCCAGCAGTTCAACCCGGGGGGGCCAGCAGTTCTTC,CASSSTRGGQQFF
TRBD1,TRBV7-9,TRBJ1-2,-,TGTGCCAGCAGCCCGACAGGGGGCCCTTCCGATGGCTACACCTTC,CASSPTGGPSDGYTF
-,TRBV5-1,TRBJ1-3,-,TGCGCCAGCAGCTTGGATCCCAGGGGCAATGGAAACACCATATATTTT,CASSLDPRGNGNTIYF
-,TRBV6-1,TRBJ1-5,once,TGTGCCAGCAGTGAACGACAGGTTAGCAATCAGCCCCAGCATTTT,CASSERQVSNQPQHF
TRBD2,TRBV6-2/TRBV6-3,TRBJ2-1,-,TGTGCCAGCAGTTACGCTAGCGGGGGGGCAGAAGAGCAGTTCTTC,CASSYASGGAEEQFF
-,TRBV30,TRBJ2-7,-,TGTGCCTGGAGTGTCCAGTCCGAGCAGTACTTC,CAWSVQSEQYF
-,TRBV5-1,TRBJ2-2,-,TGCGCCAGCAGCATCCAGGGAGGCACCGGGGAGCTGTTTTTT,CASSIQGGTGELFF
TRBD1,TRBV9,TRBJ1-3,few,TGTGCCAGCAGCGCAGGGGGCGCCGGTGGAAACACCATATATTTT,CASSAGGAGGNTIYF
-,TRBV7-9,TRBJ1-1,-,TGTGCCAGCAGGGGAGTGGGGACTGAAGCTTTCTTT,CASRGVGTEAFF